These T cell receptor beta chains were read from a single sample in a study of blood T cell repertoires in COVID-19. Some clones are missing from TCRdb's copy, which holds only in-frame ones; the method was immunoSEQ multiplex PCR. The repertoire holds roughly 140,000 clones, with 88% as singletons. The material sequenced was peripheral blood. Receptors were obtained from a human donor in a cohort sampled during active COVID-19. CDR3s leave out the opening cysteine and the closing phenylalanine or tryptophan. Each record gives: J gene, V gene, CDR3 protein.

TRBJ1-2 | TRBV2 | ASSDSGYPHLGGSNYGYT
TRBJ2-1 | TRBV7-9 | ASRPQTSGGWDEQF
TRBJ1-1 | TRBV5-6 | ASSLAGQGARTEAF
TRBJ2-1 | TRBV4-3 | ASRPGLAANEQF
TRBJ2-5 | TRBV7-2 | ASSVAGGRQETQY
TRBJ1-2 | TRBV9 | ASTVGQGSPYGYT
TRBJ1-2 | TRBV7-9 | ASSPGLTGIMNYGYT
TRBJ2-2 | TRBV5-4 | ASSLAMGGDASGELF
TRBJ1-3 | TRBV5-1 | ASSLAGTGNTIY
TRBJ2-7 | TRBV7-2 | ASSLIGPGSYEQY
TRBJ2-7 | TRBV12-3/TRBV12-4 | ASSLAGGNEQY
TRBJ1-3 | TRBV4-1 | ASSQDPLGGYGNTIY
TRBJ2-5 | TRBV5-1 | ASSLPTSGGQETQY
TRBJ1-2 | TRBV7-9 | ASSLGPNYGYT
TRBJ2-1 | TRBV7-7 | ASSLGASGAYNEQF
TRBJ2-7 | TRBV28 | ASRGRAYEQY
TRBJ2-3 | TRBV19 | ASMYGDRGSTDTQY
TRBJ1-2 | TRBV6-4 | ASSSQGGALYGYT
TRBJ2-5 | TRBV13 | ASSTRTSGGPKETQY
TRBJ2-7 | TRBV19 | ASSARDRVKGQY
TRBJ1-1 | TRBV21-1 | ASSKGQGRTEAF
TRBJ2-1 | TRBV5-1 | ASSPCPNLAGGYNEQF
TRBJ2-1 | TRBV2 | ASSVSQPYNEQF
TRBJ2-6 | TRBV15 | ATSRARQGYIGANVLT
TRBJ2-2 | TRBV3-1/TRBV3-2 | ASSPGGLNTGELF
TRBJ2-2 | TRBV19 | ASSMWGGTGELF
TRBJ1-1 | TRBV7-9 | ASATGDTEAF
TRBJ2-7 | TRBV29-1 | SVEANSQGSYEQY
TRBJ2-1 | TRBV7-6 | ASSQGLAGESSYNEQF
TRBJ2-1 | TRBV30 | AWSRLLETNEQF
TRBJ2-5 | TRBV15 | ATSRDQGSGETQY
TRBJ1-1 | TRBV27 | ASSSGVVPEMNTEAF
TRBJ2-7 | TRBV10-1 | ASSPKTSGQAIESSYEQY
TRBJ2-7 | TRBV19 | ASSIGGVGTYEQY
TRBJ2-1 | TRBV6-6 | ASSYLAELSYNEQF
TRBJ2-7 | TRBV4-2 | ASSQDEAAGAYYEQY
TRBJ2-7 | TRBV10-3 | AIRVSNRTGNEQY
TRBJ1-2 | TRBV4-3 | ASSQGTGVRGYT
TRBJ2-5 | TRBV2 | ASSERGQGETQY
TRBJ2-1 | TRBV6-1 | ASSERTPGPYNEQF
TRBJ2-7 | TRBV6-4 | ASSDVRGLAGGLSYEQY
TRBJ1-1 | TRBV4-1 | ASSRTGNTEAF
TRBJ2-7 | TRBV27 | ASRLGGEQY
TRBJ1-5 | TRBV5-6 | ASSLSGYSNQPQH
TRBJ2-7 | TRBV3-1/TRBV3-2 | ASSLRTGAEQY
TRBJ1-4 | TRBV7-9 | ASSLAQNNEKLF
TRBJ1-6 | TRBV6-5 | ASSYSWDRNSPLH
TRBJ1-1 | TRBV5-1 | ASSLLQKNTEAF
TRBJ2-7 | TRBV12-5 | ASVRTGRDPYEQY
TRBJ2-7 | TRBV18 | ASSLRQGLMNEQY
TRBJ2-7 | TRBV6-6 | ASSSPDRGDYEQY
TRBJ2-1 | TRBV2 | ASSEDRYNEQF
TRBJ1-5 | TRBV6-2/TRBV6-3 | ASSGGGPGLFNQPQH
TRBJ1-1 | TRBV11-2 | ASSLGGISTEAF
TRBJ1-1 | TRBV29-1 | SVGGGNTEAF
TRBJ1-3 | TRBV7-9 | ASSFGQGGGNTIY
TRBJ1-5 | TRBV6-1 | ASSEGQALNQPQH